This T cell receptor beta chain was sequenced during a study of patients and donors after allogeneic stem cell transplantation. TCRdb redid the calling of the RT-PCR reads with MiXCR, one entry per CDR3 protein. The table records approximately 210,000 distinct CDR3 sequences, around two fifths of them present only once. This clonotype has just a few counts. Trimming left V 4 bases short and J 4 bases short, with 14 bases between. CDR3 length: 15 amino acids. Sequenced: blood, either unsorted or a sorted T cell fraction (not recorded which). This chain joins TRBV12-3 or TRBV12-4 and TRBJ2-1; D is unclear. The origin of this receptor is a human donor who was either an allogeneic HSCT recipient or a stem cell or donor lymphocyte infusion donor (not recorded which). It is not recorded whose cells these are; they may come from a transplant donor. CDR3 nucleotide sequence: TGTGCCAGCAGTTCGCGGACCGAAAGGTACAATGAGCAGTTCTTC. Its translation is CASSSRTERYNEQFF.